A selection of T cell receptor beta chains follows, all from one sample in a study of CD8 T cells in Susac syndrome. TCRdb reprocessed the immunoSEQ multiplex PCR reads with MiXCR, giving one entry per CDR3 protein. The sample shows under 95,000 distinct CDR3 sequences, just under 95% of them seen only once. Sequencing input: CD4+ T cells from PBMCs. The receptors here all came from a human donor with Susac syndrome. Both conserved end residues are part of each CDR3. A D gene is named only where the DNA matches it firmly. Not all rows give a size; the values are once, few, many and, for expanded clones, a class.

J gene: TRBJ2-7; CDR3 length: 14; clone size: -; V gene: TRBV28; D gene: -; CDR3 protein: CASSLTRLGYEQYF; CDR3 DNA: TGTGCCAGCAGTTTAACCCGACTAGGCTACGAGCAGTACTTC
J gene: TRBJ2-7; CDR3 length: 13; clone size: -; V gene: TRBV9; D gene: -; CDR3 protein: CASSPRSGGEQYF; CDR3 DNA: TGTGCCAGCAGCCCTCGGTCCGGAGGCGAGCAGTACTTC
J gene: TRBJ1-2; CDR3 length: 14; clone size: once; V gene: TRBV30; D gene: TRBD1; CDR3 protein: CACPRGPLWRGYTF; CDR3 DNA: TGTGCCTGCCCTAGGGGGCCATTATGGAGGGGCTACACCTTC
J gene: TRBJ2-5; CDR3 length: 15; clone size: -; V gene: TRBV6-2/TRBV6-3; D gene: -; CDR3 protein: CASTILQGYQETQYF; CDR3 DNA: TGTGCCAGCACTATTCTCCAGGGGTACCAAGAGACCCAGTACTTC
J gene: TRBJ1-2; CDR3 length: 14; clone size: -; V gene: TRBV29-1; D gene: -; CDR3 protein: CSVENTGLGYGYTF; CDR3 DNA: TGCAGCGTTGAAAACACAGGGTTGGGCTATGGCTACACCTTC
J gene: TRBJ1-5; CDR3 length: 12; clone size: few; V gene: TRBV30; D gene: -; CDR3 protein: CAWSPAGQPQHF; CDR3 DNA: TGTGCCTGGAGTCCAGCGGGTCAGCCCCAGCATTTT
J gene: TRBJ1-1; CDR3 length: 13; clone size: -; V gene: TRBV11-3; D gene: -; CDR3 protein: CASSRDRTTEAFF; CDR3 DNA: TGTGCCAGCAGTCGCGACAGGACCACTGAAGCTTTCTTT
J gene: TRBJ2-6; CDR3 length: 15; clone size: -; V gene: TRBV5-1; D gene: -; CDR3 protein: CASSPGTPGANVLTF; CDR3 DNA: TGCGCCAGCAGCCCGGGGACCCCCGGGGCCAACGTCCTGACTTTC
J gene: TRBJ1-6; CDR3 length: 12; clone size: -; V gene: TRBV14; D gene: -; CDR3 protein: CASSHWSQPLHF; CDR3 DNA: TGTGCCAGCAGCCACTGGAGTCAGCCCCTCCACTTT
J gene: TRBJ1-2; CDR3 length: 12; clone size: -; V gene: TRBV29-1; D gene: -; CDR3 protein: CSVGAQRDGYTF; CDR3 DNA: TGCAGCGTTGGTGCACAGAGAGATGGCTACACCTTC
J gene: TRBJ1-1; CDR3 length: 14; clone size: -; V gene: TRBV24-1; D gene: TRBD1; CDR3 protein: CATSDNRDSSEAFF; CDR3 DNA: TGTGCCACCAGTGATAACCGGGACAGTTCTGAAGCTTTCTTT
J gene: TRBJ2-1; CDR3 length: 13; clone size: -; V gene: TRBV5-1; D gene: -; CDR3 protein: CASSFGRENEQFF; CDR3 DNA: TGCGCCAGCAGCTTTGGCAGGGAGAATGAGCAGTTCTTC
J gene: TRBJ1-6; CDR3 length: 13; clone size: -; V gene: TRBV30; D gene: -; CDR3 protein: CAWNGAYNSPLHF; CDR3 DNA: TGTGCCTGGAACGGGGCCTATAATTCACCCCTCCACTTT